One sample yielded the 12 T cell receptor beta chains listed below, sequenced in a study of T-cell reconstitution after alpha-beta-depleted transplantation in children. The TCRbeta library was prepared with unique molecular identifiers. TCRdb redid the calling of the PCR reads with MiXCR, one entry per CDR3 protein. The sample carries roughly 790,000 distinct CDR3 sequences, around 15% recorded once. The sample was PBMCs, mostly from graft donor cells, taken 360 days after TCRalphabeta/CD19-depleted stem cell transplant. The receptors stem from a male patient between 5 and 17 years old who had a stem cell transplant for acute lymphoblastic leukemia, so the T cells may come from the graft donor.

This clonotype has just a few counts. This chain joins TRBV7-9 and TRBJ2-7, with D uncertain. V shed 5 bases and J shed 2 bases, with 10 bases lying between them. The CDR3 extends over 13 amino acids. Germline loops: CDR1 SEHNR, CDR2 FQNEAQ (reference sequence). The CDR3 loop is CASSKTYPYEQYF. DNA for the CDR3: TGTGCCAGCAGCAAAACTTACCCCTACGAGCAGTACTTC.

This clonotype has a handful of counts. The rearrangement links TRBV5-6 to TRBJ2-5; the match to TRBD2 covers 10 bases. Germline lookup yields CDR1 SGHDT and CDR2 YYEEEE. The CDR3 has 15 amino acids. V shed 1 base, J shed 5 bases, and the junction held 5 bases outside the gene matches. The DNA of the CDR3 is TGTGCCAGCAGCTTGACTAGCGGGATGGGGGAGACCCAGTACTTC. Translation: CASSLTSGMGETQYF.

A few counts support this clonotype. The rearrangement joins TRBV20-1 to TRBJ2-5; perhaps TRBD2 as D (7 bases). The CDR3 totals 14 residues. CDR1 is DFQATT, CDR2 SNEGSKA, per germline (reference sequence). Trimming took 5 bases from V and 4 from J, leaving 17 bases between them. The CDR3 sequence: CSAQGGGVGETQYF. CDR3 bases: TGCAGTGCTCAGGGAGGGGGGGTTGGAGAGACCCAGTACTTC.

This clonotype was detected only a few times. The chain has TRBV11-1 and TRBJ2-2; 7 nucleotides align to TRBD2. This CDR3 comprises 18 residues. Germline V gives CDR1 SGHAT, CDR2 FQDESV (reference sequence). V was pared by 0 bases and J by 3 bases, with 10 bases of the junction left unmatched. The chain's CDR3 is CASSLARTTSEHTGELFF. DNA for the CDR3: TGTGCCAGCAGCTTAGCGCGTACTACTAGCGAGCACACCGGGGAGCTGTTTTTT. The full variable domain, its missing parts supplied by reference TRBV11-1 and TRBJ2-2, is EAEVAQSPRYKITEKSQAVAFWCDPISGHATLYWYRQILGQGPELLVQFQDESVVDDSQLPKDRFSAERLKGVDSTLKIQPAELGDSAMYLCASSLARTTSEHTGELFFGEGSRLTVL.

This clonotype was counted between two and nine times. The V call is TRBV7-9, the J call TRBJ2-2; 7 nucleotides agree with TRBD1. The CDR3 is 15 amino acids. Germline V CDR1 and CDR2: SEHNR, FQNEAQ (reference sequence). With 7 bases clipped from V and 7 bases from J, the junction kept 12 bases outside the gene matches. As DNA, the CDR3 is TGTGCCAGCACCAGACAGGGATCGAGAGACGGGGAGCTGTTTTTT. Its translation: CASTRQGSRDGELFF.

This clonotype was seen a few times. The chain combines TRBV4-1 with TRBJ1-5, with D uncertain. The CDR3 runs to 16 residues. The germline CDR1 and CDR2 sequences are MGHRA and YSYEKL. V lost 3 bases and J lost 2, with 14 bases in between. The CDR3 DNA reads TGCGCCAGCAGCCAGGCCGGGCTCCGGGGCAATCAGCCCCAGCATTTT. Protein product: CASSQAGLRGNQPQHF.

The table lists this clonotype with a count of one. The rearrangement links TRBV11-2 to TRBJ2-7; D gene ambiguous. CDR3 length equals 15 residues. Germline CDR1 and CDR2: SGHAT and FQNNGV. Trimming shortened V by 5 bases and J by 3 bases, and 17 bases separated the two germline ends. The CDR3 sequence is CASSIYPATGYEQYF. The CDR3 DNA reads TGTGCCAGCAGCATCTACCCAGCGACCGGCTACGAGCAGTACTTC.

Ten or more counts support this clonotype. This rearrangement joins TRBV18 to TRBJ2-4, with 7 positions matching TRBD2. This CDR3 is built from 17 residues. Germline values: CDR1 KGHSH, CDR2 LQKENI. The trim removed 3 bases at V and 2 bases at J, leaving 10 bases unmatched. Here the CDR3 DNA reads TGTGCCAGCTCACCCCGGGAGGCTGTCGTCACCAAAAACATTCAGTACTTC. This gives the protein CASSPREAVVTKNIQYF.

In this sample, this clonotype turned up a few times. The rearrangement links TRBV5-1 to TRBJ2-5; TRBD2 agrees at 11 bases. CDR3 size: 17 residues. The V and J ends lost 0 bases and 2 bases, in that order; junction bases with no gene match: 6. Per the germline V gene, CDR1 is SGHRS and CDR2 is YFSETQ. CDR3 coding DNA: TGCGCCAGCAGCTTGGACTCACTAGCGGGGGTACAAGAGACCCAGTACTTC. Amino acid sequence: CASSLDSLAGVQETQYF.

The table lists this clonotype with a few counts. V usage is TRBV5-1 and J usage is TRBJ2-7; 12 bases map to TRBD2. Germline V lookup: CDR1 SGHRS, CDR2 YFSETQ. Germline trimming cut 5 bases from V and 3 bases from J; bases unmatched to any gene: 9. The CDR3 length is 16 residues. CDR3 sequence (DNA): TGCGCCAGCAGTTTCCCCGGACTAGCGGGATACTACGAGCAGTACTTC. It codes for CASSFPGLAGYYEQYF.

This clonotype has ten or more counts. The chain is built from TRBV20-1 and TRBJ1-1, with a possible D match to TRBD1 (6 bases). The germline V gene encodes CDR1 DFQATT and CDR2 SNEGSKA (reference sequence). The CDR3 spans 13 residues. V dropped 1 base and J dropped 4 bases, with 10 bases sitting between them. The CDR3 is CSARGQGSTEAFF. CDR3 in DNA: TGCAGTGCTAGAGGCCAGGGGAGCACTGAAGCTTTCTTT.

CDR3 coding DNA: TGTGCCTGGAGTGTACACTGGTTGAGTCAAGAGACCCAGTACTTC. Protein: CAWSVHWLSQETQYF. The chain carries TRBV30 and TRBJ2-5; no definite D call. Trimming took 0 bases from V and 2 from J, leaving 13 bases between them. Germline loops: CDR1 GTSNPN, CDR2 SVGIG (reference sequence). The CDR3 consists of 15 residues.